These 27 T cell receptor beta chains share one sample of origin, sequenced in a study of blood T cell repertoires in COVID-19. Generated by immunoSEQ multiplex PCR, the TCRdb table keeps only in-frame clones and is missing some. This sample has almost 300,000 clones, with around 87% found just once. Sequencing was done on a sample of peripheral blood. These receptors originate from a man aged 65 to 79 with acute or convalescent COVID-19.

The rearrangement links TRBV6-2 or TRBV6-3 to TRBJ2-7; tentatively, D is TRBD1 (5 bases). V lost 0 bases and J lost 9, with 12 bases in between. The CDR3 has 13 residues. The germline gives CDR1 MNHEY, CDR2 SVGEGT. CDR3 bases: TGTGCCAGCAGTTACTCTGGGCAGGGATCGCAGTACTTC. Translation gives CASSYSGQGSQYF.

The rearrangement joins TRBV27 to TRBJ2-1; weak D call: TRBD2 (5 bases). There are 17 residues in the CDR3. Trimming took 4 bases from V and 0 from J, leaving 16 bases between them. The V gene's germline CDR1 is MNHEY and CDR2 SMNVEV (reference sequence). The CDR3 nucleotides read TGTGCCAGCAGTTGGCGAGGGTCCGGAAGCTCCTACAATGAGCAGTTCTTC. Protein sequence: CASSWRGSGSSYNEQFF.

The CDR3 DNA reads as TGTGCCAGCAGTCGTCTTGGCTCGAGGGATCAGCCCCAGCATTTT. This gives the protein CASSRLGSRDQPQHF. The chain recombines TRBV27 with TRBJ1-5; D is ambiguous. The CDR3 has 15 residues. The germline V gene encodes CDR1 MNHEY and CDR2 SMNVEV (reference sequence). V was trimmed by 5 bases and J by 5 bases, leaving 16 bases between them.

CDR3 bases: TGTGCCAGCAGTGGCGGGAGGAAGTGGGAGCAGTACTTC. This sequence encodes CASSGGRKWEQYF. The V and J genes are TRBV28 and TRBJ2-7, with 8 bases identical to TRBD2. The CDR3 length is 13 residues. CDR1 is MDHEN and CDR2 is SYDVKM in the germline V gene. The trim removed 5 bases at V and 7 bases at J, leaving 7 bases unmatched.

The CDR3 here is CASSLLAGGRTGELFF. CDR3 DNA sequence: TGTGCCAGCAGCTTACTAGCGGGAGGGCGCACCGGGGAGCTGTTTTTT. J is TRBJ2-2 and V is TRBV11-2, with 12 bases fitting TRBD2. The CDR3 sequence is 16 residues long. CDR1 SGHAT and CDR2 FQNNGV come from the germline V gene. V was pared by 2 bases and J by 4 bases, with 2 bases of the junction left unmatched.

The chain couples TRBV3-1 (or the pseudogene TRBV3-2) to TRBJ1-3, with TRBD1 identical over 8 bases. CDR1 and CDR2 (germline): LGHDT, YNNKEL (reference sequence). Trimming took 0 bases from V and 0 from J; bases not matched to a gene: 4. The CDR3 has 17 residues. This chain's CDR3 is CASSQDRTGSSGNTIYF. CDR3 DNA: TGTGCCAGCAGCCAAGACCGGACAGGGAGCTCTGGAAACACCATATATTTT.

The chain joins TRBV9 to TRBJ2-5, with 10 bases lining up with TRBD2. This CDR3 contains 14 residues. Looked up from germline, CDR1 is SGDLS and CDR2 is YYNGEE. Unmatched junction bases numbered 7, after V lost 4 bases and J lost 7 bases. The CDR3 coding sequence is TGTGCCAGCAGCCTAACCTTAGCGGGAGGGACCCAGTACTTC. It translates to CASSLTLAGGTQYF.

Remarks on this clone: The sample carries other DNA sequences with the same CDR3. The chain joins TRBV28 to TRBJ2-6; D unresolved. This CDR3 has 15 amino acids. V was pared by 3 bases and J by 4 bases, with 10 bases between. Per germline, CDR1 MDHEN and CDR2 SYDVKM. The CDR3 nucleotides read TGTGCCAGCAGTTTCGGCGGTCCAGGGGCCAACGTCCTGACTTTC. Its protein is CASSFGGPGANVLTF.

A note on this clone: Other DNA sequences from this sample encode an identical CDR3 as well. The chain carries TRBV19 and TRBJ2-7; no reliable D call. Germline V gene data show CDR1 as LNHDA and CDR2 as SQIVND (reference sequence). V gave up 3 bases and J gave up 0 bases, with 18 bases separating them. The CDR3 sequence is 17 residues long. CDR3 sequence: CASSISVSETSSYEQYF. The DNA for the CDR3 is TGTGCCAGTAGTATTTCGGTGTCCGAAACGAGCTCCTACGAGCAGTACTTC.

The chain couples TRBV28 to TRBJ1-5, with no clear D. V lost 1 base and J 6 bases, leaving 4 bases between the germline ends. This CDR3 region has 12 residues. Per the germline V gene, CDR1 is MDHEN and CDR2 is SYDVKM. The CDR3 DNA follows: TGTGCCAGCAGTTTATTAGCTCAGCCCCAGCATTTT. Translated, it gives CASSLLAQPQHF. Full variable domain (remainder filled in from reference TRBV28 and TRBJ1-5): DVKVTQSSRYLVKRTGEKVFLECVQDMDHENMFWYRQDPGLGLRLIYFSYDVKMKEKGDIPEGYSVSREKKERFSLILESASTNQTSMYLCASSLLAQPQHFGDGTRLSIL.

This chain joins TRBV9 and TRBJ2-5; TRBD2 is a possible D gene (6 bases). Germline values: CDR1 SGDLS, CDR2 YYNGEE. The CDR3 has 14 amino acids. The V end lost 6 bases, the J end lost 5 bases, and 17 bases lay between the germline ends. The CDR3 region is CASTRDWGTETQYF. The CDR3 nucleotides read TGTGCCAGCACCCGGGACTGGGGGACGGAGACCCAGTACTTC.

This chain joins TRBV19 and TRBJ2-7, with TRBD1 matching 8 bases. Germline assignment: CDR1 LNHDA and CDR2 SQIVND (reference sequence). CDR3 size: 15 residues. With 3 bases clipped from V and 3 bases from J, the junction kept 7 bases outside the gene matches. In nucleotides, the CDR3 is TGTGCCAGTAGTATGTTCAGGACAGGGAGCTACGAGCAGTACTTC. Encoded protein: CASSMFRTGSYEQYF.

The chain is built from TRBV18 and TRBJ2-5; 11 bases fit TRBD2. The CDR3 is 17 residues long. The germline gives CDR1 KGHSH, CDR2 LQKENI. The trim removed 5 bases at V and 5 bases at J, leaving 13 bases unmatched. The CDR3 loop reads CASSRNAHIAGGETQYF. The CDR3 coding sequence is TGTGCCAGCTCAAGAAATGCACATATAGCGGGAGGGGAGACCCAGTACTTC.

The gene calls are TRBV7-2 and TRBJ1-5; TRBD1 matches at 7 bases. The CDR3 runs to 16 residues. Trimming removed 5 bases from V and 0 bases from J; junction bases left unmatched: 7. Germline assignment: CDR1 SGHTA and CDR2 FQGNSA. The CDR3 bases are TGTGCCAGCAGCCGCGACAGGGCCCGTAGCAATCAGCCCCAGCATTTT. Translation gives CASSRDRARSNQPQHF.

This chain joins TRBV28 and TRBJ2-1, with D perhaps matching TRBD1 (6 bases). Trimming cost V 7 bases and J 6 bases, with 19 bases left between them. Germline lookup yields CDR1 MDHEN and CDR2 SYDVKM. The CDR3 is made up of 15 amino acids. Here the CDR3 DNA reads TGTGCCAGCACATCTGGGGGCTATTCGGGCAATGAGCAGTTCTTC. Its protein product is CASTSGGYSGNEQFF.

V gene TRBV7-9 combines with J gene TRBJ1-2; D may be TRBD1 (6 bases). Germline loops: CDR1 SEHNR, CDR2 FQNEAQ (reference sequence). This CDR3 has 15 residues. Trimming stripped 5 bases from V and 7 bases from J, with 20 bases between. This CDR3 is CASSPPRDTTRGYTF. In DNA form, the CDR3 reads TGTGCCAGCAGCCCTCCCCGGGACACAACCCGTGGCTACACCTTC. Drawing the rest from reference TRBV7-9 and TRBJ1-2, the complete variable domain is DTGVSQNPRHKITKRGQNVTFRCDPISEHNRLYWYRQTLGQGPEFLTYFQNEAQLEKSRLLSDRFSAERPKGSFSTLEIQRTEQGDSAMYLCASSPPRDTTRGYTFGSGTRLTVV.

The rearrangement links TRBV5-1 to TRBJ2-1, with a tentative D call TRBD2 (6 bases). CDR1 SGHRS and CDR2 YFSETQ come from the germline V gene. Deletions cut 5 bases from V and 3 bases from J, with 12 bases between. CDR3 length equals 14 residues. The CDR3 DNA sequence: TGCGCCAGCAGTGATGGAGGGGTCTACAATGAGCAGTTCTTC. Translating gives CASSDGGVYNEQFF.

In this sample, this clone turned up once. V and J are TRBV9 and TRBJ2-2; tentatively, D is TRBD1 (6 bases). CDR1 SGDLS and CDR2 YYNGEE come from the germline V gene. The CDR3 has 13 amino acids. The V and J ends lost 0 bases and 7 bases respectively, with 7 bases between them. The DNA of the CDR3 is TGTGCCAGCAGCGTAGTACAGGGCGGGGAGCTGTTTTTT. Amino acids: CASSVVQGGELFF.

The chain is built from TRBV2 and TRBJ1-5, with 8 bases aligning to TRBD1. Germline-derived CDR1 and CDR2 are SNHLY and FYNNEI. The junction had 11 bases not matched to a gene; V was cut back by 6 bases and J by 7 bases. This CDR3 contains 15 residues. The CDR3 DNA follows: TGTGCCAGCAGCCTTAGACAGGGGCTTAGGCAGCCCCAGCATTTT. Translation gives CASSLRQGLRQPQHF.

V is TRBV27 and J is TRBJ2-3; TRBD1 matches at 7 bases. V lost 8 bases and J lost 8; bases outside the gene matches: 7. The CDR3 has 12 residues. Germline CDR1 reads MNHEY; CDR2 reads SMNVEV (reference sequence). The CDR3 loop reads CASHSSGGTQYF. The CDR3 nucleotides read TGTGCCAGCCACTCTTCAGGGGGTACGCAGTATTTT.

The J gene is TRBJ2-3, the V gene TRBV5-1; 7 bases align to TRBD1. CDR3 length: 13 residues. After removal of 3 bases from V and 5 bases from J, the junction contained 3 bases not matched to a gene. CDR1 is SGHRS, CDR2 YFSETQ, per germline. The CDR3, as DNA: TGCGCCAGCAGCTCACAGGGGCAAGATACGCAGTATTTT. This translates into CASSSQGQDTQYF.

The V gene is TRBV4-3, the J gene TRBJ2-1; TRBD2 matches 11 bases. CDR3 length equals 17 residues. Per the germline V gene, CDR1 is LGHNA and CDR2 is YSLEER. V lost 0 bases, J lost 4 bases, and 5 bases stayed unmatched. In DNA, the CDR3 is TGCGCCAGCAGCCAAGATCTAGCGGGGGGCACTTACAATGAGCAGTTCTTC. This codes for CASSQDLAGGTYNEQFF.

The chain carries TRBV5-1 and TRBJ2-2, with 10 bases fitting TRBD2. Unmatched junction bases numbered 9, after V lost 1 base and J lost 6 bases. CDR3 length: 17 amino acids. Germline V CDR1 and CDR2: SGHRS, YFSETQ. Written as DNA, the CDR3 is TGCGCCAGCAGCTTGAGAGGCAGCGGGGGGGCCCCCGGGGAGCTGTTTTTT. This gives the protein CASSLRGSGGAPGELFF.

Here the CDR3 DNA reads TGTGCCAGTAGTATCGGGGGGGGCTCTGCCGGGGAGCTGTTTTTT. Translation gives CASSIGGGSAGELFF. The genes are TRBV19 and TRBJ2-2, with 8 positions matching TRBD2. Germline V gene data show CDR1 as LNHDA and CDR2 as SQIVND (reference sequence). The junction had 6 bases not matched to a gene; V was cut back by 3 bases and J by 6 bases. The CDR3 sequence is 15 residues long. The full variable domain, in which reference TRBV19 and TRBJ2-2 provide the parts outside the CDR3, is DGGITQSPKYLFRKEGQNVTLSCEQNLNHDAMYWYRQDPGQGLRLIYYSQIVNDFQKGDIAEGYSVSREKKESFPLTVTSAQKNPTAFYLCASSIGGGSAGELFFGEGSRLTVL.

This chain joins TRBV28 and TRBJ1-1, with 8 bases matching TRBD1. Germline loops: CDR1 MDHEN, CDR2 SYDVKM. The CDR3 is 16 residues long. V lost 6 bases to trimming and J lost 1 base; unmatched junction nucleotides: 10. The CDR3 reads CASRPSPGTGNTEAFF. The CDR3 region has the DNA TGTGCCAGCAGACCTAGCCCCGGGACAGGGAACACTGAAGCTTTCTTT. Together with reference TRBV28 and TRBJ1-1, the CDR3 gives the full variable domain: DVKVTQSSRYLVKRTGEKVFLECVQDMDHENMFWYRQDPGLGLRLIYFSYDVKMKEKGDIPEGYSVSREKKERFSLILESASTNQTSMYLCASRPSPGTGNTEAFFGQGTRLTVV.

This clone was found a few times. The chain has TRBV24-1 and TRBJ1-5; 11 nucleotides agree with TRBD1. Germline lookup yields CDR1 KGHDR and CDR2 SFDVKD. V lost 9 bases and J lost 0; bases outside the gene matches: 9. This CDR3 is built from 17 residues. In DNA, the CDR3 is TGTGCCACCCGGTCGGGACAGGGGGGTGATAGCAATCAGCCCCAGCATTTT. This encodes CATRSGQGGDSNQPQHF.

This chain connects TRBV19 to TRBJ2-1; D remains ambiguous. With 2 bases removed from V and 6 bases from J, the gap between germline ends came to 11 bases. CDR3 length: 14 amino acids. Germline V gene data show CDR1 as LNHDA and CDR2 as SQIVND (reference sequence). In DNA, the CDR3 is TGTGCCAGTAGTATAATTTCCTCAGTCAATGAGCAGTTCTTC. This encodes CASSIISSVNEQFF.